This T cell receptor beta chain is drawn from a study of blood T cell repertoires in COVID-19. As originally analysed: Amplification with reference gene primers provided the estimates of nucleated cell counts. Sequencing used immunoSEQ multiplex PCR; TCRdb keeps in-frame clones, though not all of them. That table is the source of V, J and clone size, and D and trimming were worked out from the DNA. Of under 300,000 clones in the sample, 70% to 90% were seen once. Germline lookup yields CDR1 MRHNA and CDR2 SNTAGT. V dropped 8 bases and J dropped 1 base, with 14 bases sitting between them. The CDR3 runs to 15 residues.

Sequenced input: peripheral blood. The clonotype comes from a man aged 25-40 years who had recovered from COVID-19. The chain recombines TRBV6-4 with TRBJ2-2, with a possible D match to TRBD1 (5 bases). The CDR3 is CASSPRTRNTGELFF. The DNA of the CDR3 is TGTGCCAGCTCCCCCCGGACAAGGAACACCGGGGAGCTGTTTTTT.